Sequencing of this T cell receptor (beta chain) was carried out in a study of blood T cell repertoires in COVID-19. CDR3 size: 13 residues. Germline CDR1 SQVTM, CDR2 ANQGSEA. The germline V and J ends were trimmed by 7 bases and 4 bases, with 16 bases remaining between them. This table comes from immunoSEQ multiplex PCR, and its TCRdb copy is limited to in-frame clones, with some not included. Here the sample spans 300,000 or so clones, 85% to 90% being singletons. The rearrangement joins TRBV29-1 to TRBJ1-1, with D maybe TRBD1 (5 bases). The source material was peripheral blood. The clonotype was recovered from a young woman with COVID-19, enrolled during active disease. CDR3 region: CSGGVTGGTEAFF. The CDR3 DNA reads TGCAGCGGCGGGGTTACCGGGGGCACTGAAGCTTTCTTT.